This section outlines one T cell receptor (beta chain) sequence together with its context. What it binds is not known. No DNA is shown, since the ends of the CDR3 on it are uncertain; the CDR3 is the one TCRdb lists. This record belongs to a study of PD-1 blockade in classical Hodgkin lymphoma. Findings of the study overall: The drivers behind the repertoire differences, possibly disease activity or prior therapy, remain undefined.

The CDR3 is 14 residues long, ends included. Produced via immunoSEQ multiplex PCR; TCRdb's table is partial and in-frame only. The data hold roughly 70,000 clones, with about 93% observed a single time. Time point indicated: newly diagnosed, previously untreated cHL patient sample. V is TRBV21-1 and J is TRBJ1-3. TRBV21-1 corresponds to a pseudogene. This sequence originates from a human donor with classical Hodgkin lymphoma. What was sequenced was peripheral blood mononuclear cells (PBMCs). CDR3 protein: CATNRWGVGNTIYF.